Given below is one T cell receptor (beta chain) in context. Recovered Cohort 3 donors showed two negative PCRs, clearance, or symptom resolution. Per the study methods: Reference gene primer amplification in the assay estimated nucleated cell counts. Data came from immunoSEQ multiplex PCR; TCRdb stores just in-frame clones and leaves some out. V and J calls and clone size follow that table, whereas D and trimming were derived from the DNA. The sample contains 250,000 to 350,000 clones, approximately 90% of which appear only once. V was pared by 3 bases and J by 0 bases, with 13 bases between. CDR1 is KGHSH, CDR2 LQKENI, per germline. The CDR3 sequence is 16 residues long. This specimen comes from a study of blood T cell repertoires in COVID-19. Turning to the study itself: COVID-19 samples, acute and convalescent, were from the United States, Italy and Spain.

The chain is built from TRBV18 and TRBJ2-3, with D unresolved. This clonotype was sampled from a woman younger than 35 who had recovered from COVID-19. Sample: PBMCs or T cells enriched from blood (not recorded which). CDR3 in amino acids: CASSPIPGTSTDTQYF. CDR3 DNA sequence: TGTGCCAGCTCACCTATTCCAGGCACTAGCACAGATACGCAGTATTTT.